Listed below are T cell receptor beta chains from one sample, sequenced in a study of T cell clonotyping in hematopoietic cell transplantation. Repertoires were generated with immunoSEQ multiplex PCR, while TCRdb's copy carries only in-frame clones and drops some. The table lists some 40,000 clones, 94% of them singletons. The specimen was peripheral blood mononuclear cells. These receptors all stem from a woman aged 45-60 years in good health. Some clones in this sample may be carry-over from other donors' samples. CDR3s include the opening cysteine and the closing phenylalanine or tryptophan. The D gene is left open where the match is weak. Clone size is stated in some rows and not others, as once, few, many or a class when expanded.

TRBD1	NA	TRBJ2-7	TRBV5-1	TGCGCCAGCAGCATATACCCTGGACAGGGGGCTACCGAGCAGTACTTC	CASSIYPGQGATEQYF
NA	NA	TRBJ1-2	TRBV9	TGTGCCAGCAGCGCCGGGCCAGAGGATGGCTACACCTTC	CASSAGPEDGYTF
NA	NA	TRBJ1-2	TRBV11-2	TGTGCCAGCAGCCCACTTCGGGTAGGGGCTCTCATCTATGGCTACACCTTC	CASSPLRVGALIYGYTF
NA	once	TRBJ1-1	TRBV5-5	TGTGCCAGCAGCTTCCAGGGGTCCCTGAACACTGAAGCTTTCTTT	CASSFQGSLNTEAFF
TRBD1	NA	TRBJ2-3	TRBV25-1	TGTGCCAGCAGTGAATCAAAGGGGGCGAGCACAGATACGCAGTATTTT	CASSESKGASTDTQYF
NA	NA	TRBJ2-7	TRBV19	TGTGCCAGTAGTCCCCCCGGGACCTACGAGCAGTACTTC	CASSPPGTYEQYF
TRBD1	NA	TRBJ2-5	TRBV5-1	TGCGCCAGCCGATTAGGGACAGGGGAAGGGGAGACCCAGTACTTC	CASRLGTGEGETQYF
NA	NA	TRBJ2-5	TRBV5-1	TGCGCCAGCAGCTTGGAGGCTCAAGAGACCCAGTACTTC	CASSLEAQETQYF
NA	NA	TRBJ1-6	TRBV7-2	TGTGCCAGCAGCTTAGAGAGGGGGACTTATAATTCACCCCTCCACTTT	CASSLERGTYNSPLHF
NA	NA	TRBJ2-1	TRBV5-1	TGCGCCAGCAGCTTGGACAGGGTCAATGAGCAGTTCTTC	CASSLDRVNEQFF
NA	NA	TRBJ1-3	TRBV5-1	TGCGCCAGCAGCTTGGGACAGCAGAGCTCTGGAAACACCATATATTTT	CASSLGQQSSGNTIYF
NA	NA	TRBJ2-2	TRBV29-1	TGCAGCGTTGAGCCGAACACCGGGGAGCTGTTTTTT	CSVEPNTGELFF
TRBD1	NA	TRBJ1-5	TRBV19	TGTGCCAGTAGTTCAACAGGGGGCTTAGGTCAGCCCCAGCATTTT	CASSSTGGLGQPQHF
NA	NA	TRBJ1-2	TRBV4-1	TGCGCCAGCGCAGGTCTAGGGGCGCCGGCTAACTATGGCTACACCTTC	CASAGLGAPANYGYTF
TRBD1	NA	TRBJ1-2	TRBV28	TGTGCCAGCAGTCCAACAACAGGGGAGGGCGATGGCTACACCTTC	CASSPTTGEGDGYTF
NA	NA	TRBJ2-2	TRBV7-6	TGTGCCAGCAGCTTCGTGGGGGGGAACACCGGGGAGCTGTTTTTT	CASSFVGGNTGELFF
TRBD1	once	TRBJ2-1	TRBV7-7	TGTGCCAGCAGCCCCCTGACAGGGGGTTTTTTCGATGAGCAGTTCTTC	CASSPLTGGFFDEQFF